The clone carrying this T cell receptor beta chain was counted a few times. Its antigen remains unidentified. Between the trimmed V and J ends, which lost 1 base and 7 bases, there was a span of 10 bases. CDR3 length: 12 amino acids. Germline V gene sequence: CDR1 DFQATT, CDR2 SNEGSKA (reference sequence). The iRepertoire nested amplicon-rescue multiplex PCR amplified TCR alpha and beta CDR3s from RNA. Each CDR3 protein gets one entry after TCRdb re-called the multiplex PCR reads with MiXCR. The sample includes about 130,000 distinct CDR3 sequences, about 25% of them seen just once. This sample is part of a study of glioma-infiltrating T cells. Whole-study results and caveats: Tissue and blood shared very few CDR3 sequences. Non-neoplastic patients had below-expected tissue-blood divergence, while all gliomas exceeded expectation.

Input material: glioma tissue, nonneoplastic brain tissue, or PBMCs (not recorded which). The TCR sequence derives from a human donor with low-grade glioma or glioblastoma, undergoing nonglioma brain surgery, or in good health (not recorded which). The rearrangement links TRBV20-1 to TRBJ2-5; D remains unclear. The CDR3 DNA reads as TGCAGTGCTAGAGCACTAAAGGTGACCCAGTACTTC. It is translated as CSARALKVTQYF.